These T cell receptor beta chains were read from a single sample in a study of T cells in localized non-small cell lung cancer. Data came from immunoSEQ multiplex PCR; TCRdb stores just in-frame clones and leaves some out. This sample has about 51,000 clones, with 80% to 85% found just once. The sequenced sample was peripheral blood mononuclear cells, obtained before any cancer treatment. These receptor sequences come from a man aged 40 to 70 with stage III lung adenocarcinoma. CDR3s include the opening cysteine and the closing phenylalanine or tryptophan. D genes are given only for firm matches. The size of a clone is reported for some rows only, either as once, few or many, or as a class for expanded clones.

.	TRBV2	once	TRBJ2-1	TGTGCCAGCAGTAAATGGGAAGACAATGAGCAGTTCTTC	CASSKWEDNEQFF
TRBD1	TRBV10-2	.	TRBJ2-7	TGCGCCAGCAGACCCCCTCCGGGACAGGGAAGGAACGAGCAGTACTTC	CASRPPPGQGRNEQYF
.	TRBV4-1	.	TRBJ2-1	TGCGCCAGCAGCCGACCTGGCGTCAACAATGAGCAGTTCTTC	CASSRPGVNNEQFF
TRBD2	TRBV6-1	.	TRBJ2-3	TGTGCCAGCAGTGTGTCACGGGGGGACCCTTACACAGATACGCAGTATTTT	CASSVSRGDPYTDTQYF
TRBD2	TRBV29-1	few	TRBJ2-7	TGCAGCGTGAAGCTAGGACTAGCGGGGGACTTCTACGAGCAGTACTTC	CSVKLGLAGDFYEQYF
TRBD2	TRBV10-3	.	TRBJ2-3	TGTGCCATCAGTGAGCCTACTAGCGGGGGTACAGATACGCAGTATTTT	CAISEPTSGGTDTQYF
.	TRBV5-1	few	TRBJ1-3	TGCGCCAGCAGCTTGGATGGGGGCTTCTCTGGAAACACCATATATTTT	CASSLDGGFSGNTIYF
.	TRBV13	.	TRBJ2-7	TGTGCCAGCAGCTTAAACAGCTTAACGGACGAGCAGTACTTC	CASSLNSLTDEQYF
TRBD1	TRBV19	.	TRBJ1-5	TGTGCCAGTAGTTTTAACCAAGGACAGGGGGCCCATCAGCCCCAGCATTTT	CASSFNQGQGAHQPQHF
TRBD1	TRBV5-6	.	TRBJ2-5	TGTGCCAGCAGCTGGGGACAGGGAAGAGGGGGGTTGGAGACCCAGTACTTC	CASSWGQGRGGLETQYF
.	TRBV29-1	.	TRBJ1-2	TGCAGCGTCCCCAAGGGGGGGACAACCAGCAATGGCTACACCTTC	CSVPKGGTTSNGYTF
.	TRBV2	.	TRBJ1-1	TGTGCCAGCAGTTCCCCGTCTTCTGAAGCTTTCTTT	CASSSPSSEAFF
.	TRBV5-6	once	TRBJ2-7	TGTGCCAGCAGCTCAGGTTACTACGAGCAGTACTTC	CASSSGYYEQYF
TRBD1	TRBV30	.	TRBJ1-2	TGTGCCTGGAGTGTTTTTAGGGGGGACAGCTATGGCTACACCTTC	CAWSVFRGDSYGYTF
.	TRBV27	.	TRBJ2-7	TGTGCCAGCAGTTTGGAGGGGGCACTTTCTTACGAGCAGTACTTC	CASSLEGALSYEQYF
TRBD1	TRBV4-2	once	TRBJ2-7	TGTGCCAGCAGCTTCGCCGGGACAGGGTTCGAGCAGTACTTC	CASSFAGTGFEQYF
TRBD1	TRBV7-8	.	TRBJ2-3	TGTGCCAGCAGCCCAGGGGGTGGGGCGCAGTATTTT	CASSPGGGAQYF
.	TRBV9	.	TRBJ2-3	TGTGCCAGCAGCGGAACCGGGACCACTGGGGATACGCAGTATTTT	CASSGTGTTGDTQYF
TRBD2	TRBV7-7	few	TRBJ2-5	TGTGCCAGCAGCTTACATGTGGCTAGCGGGGGGAAAGAGACCCAGTACTTC	CASSLHVASGGKETQYF
TRBD2	TRBV9	.	TRBJ2-2	TGTGCCAGCAGCGTTCCCCCAAGGACTAGCGGGGACACCGGGGAGCTGTTTTTT	CASSVPPRTSGDTGELFF
TRBD2	TRBV4-2	.	TRBJ2-7	TGTGCCAGCTCCGCGGGGGATTCCTACGAGCAGTACTTC	CASSAGDSYEQYF
.	TRBV2	.	TRBJ1-1	TGTGCCAGCAGTGAAGCTACCCGGTGGCGGACTGAAGCTTTCTTT	CASSEATRWRTEAFF
TRBD2	TRBV6-4	few	TRBJ2-3	TGTGCCAGCAGTGAAGCGGGGGTCACAGATACGCAGTATTTT	CASSEAGVTDTQYF
.	TRBV5-1	.	TRBJ2-1	TGCGCCAGCAACCGGGGGAATTCCTACAATGAGCAGTTCTTC	CASNRGNSYNEQFF
TRBD1	TRBV6-5	.	TRBJ1-2	TGTGCCAGCACTTACAGGGGGAGTCTCGCTAACTATGGCTACACCTTC	CASTYRGSLANYGYTF
.	TRBV6-1	.	TRBJ2-7	TGTGCCAGCAGTGGTATCCAGAGGGCGGGGGCCCTTCCCTACGAGCAGTACTTT	CASSGIQRAGALPYEQYF
TRBD1	TRBV6-5	.	TRBJ2-1	TGTGCCAGCAGTTATTATCCGGCACAGGGGCACAATGAGCAGTTCTTC	CASSYYPAQGHNEQFF
.	TRBV30	once	TRBJ2-2	TGTGCCTGGAGTGTACAAGGCCCAGGGCCCTGGTTAGTTAGGGAGCTGTTTTTT	CAWSVQGPGPWLVRELFF